The 18 T cell receptor beta chains presented below share a single source sample, sequenced in a study of monozygotic twins with inflammatory bowel disease. TCRdb reworked the 5' RACE reads into one entry per CDR3 protein, no DNA. The table for this sample gives 170,000 or so distinct CDR3 sequences. The sequencing sample was made of blood. These TCRs come from a human donor with ulcerative colitis or Crohn's disease, or a healthy co-twin of an affected twin (not recorded which).

The rearrangement uses TRBV4-3 and TRBJ1-1; lacking DNA, the TRBD1 call made by TCRdb goes unchecked. The CDR3 sequence is 13 residues long. CDR1 and CDR2 (germline): LGHNA, YSLEER. The CDR3 region is CASSQDPGTATFF.

The rearrangement joins TRBV6-2 or TRBV6-3 to TRBJ2-7; TCRdb outputs TRBD1, but without DNA this stays unchecked. The CDR3 contains 14 residues. Germline V gene lookup returns CDR1 MNHEY and CDR2 SVGEGT. The CDR3 loop is CASSFTGIRSQQYF.

The CDR3 is CASSDRSTEAFF. The chain combines TRBV25-1 with TRBJ1-1. The CDR3 totals 12 residues. The germline CDR1 and CDR2 sequences are MGHDK and SYGVNS.

The V gene is TRBV20-1, the J gene TRBJ2-1. This CDR3 comprises 15 residues. CDR1 is DFQATT and CDR2 is SNEGSKA in the germline V gene (reference sequence). The chain's CDR3 is CSARTPGSSYNEQFF.

The chain links TRBV7-2 to TRBJ2-7; TCRdb picks TRBD2, but there is no DNA to check that call. CDR1 and CDR2 from the germline V gene are SGHTA and FQGNSA. The CDR3 totals 14 residues. The CDR3 sequence: CASSSIGLGYEQYF.

CDR3 region: CASSIVGTGSTGELFF. The V gene is TRBV19, the J gene TRBJ2-2; the TCRdb D gene call, TRBD1, has no DNA to confirm it. This CDR3 region has 16 residues. CDR1 and CDR2 (germline): LNHDA, SQIVND (reference sequence).

V and J are TRBV4-1 and TRBJ1-5. The germline V gene encodes CDR1 MGHRA and CDR2 YSYEKL. The CDR3 loop spans 14 amino acids. CDR3 loop: CASSQEEGNQPQHF.

The CDR3 loop reads CASSSFDRGSNQPQHF. V and J are TRBV5-6 and TRBJ1-5; as DNA is missing, the TRBD1 call by TCRdb cannot be tested. The germline gives CDR1 SGHDT, CDR2 YYEEEE. The CDR3 spans 16 residues.

The chain uses TRBV4-1 and TRBJ2-7. The CDR3 has 15 residues. CDR1 is MGHRA and CDR2 is YSYEKL in the germline V gene. CDR3 in amino acids: CASSQVLSYMDEQYF.

The J gene is TRBJ1-2, the V gene TRBV2; TCRdb reports TRBD1, a call that lacks DNA to check it against. This CDR3 contains 14 residues. Germline CDR1 SNHLY, CDR2 FYNNEI. This CDR3 is CASRRTGGWEGYTF.

The J gene is TRBJ2-7, the V gene TRBV20-1; with no DNA, the TCRdb D assignment of TRBD1 cannot be verified. Germline-derived CDR1 and CDR2 are DFQATT and SNEGSKA (reference sequence). This CDR3 has 15 amino acids. CDR3 loop: CSASPAGTGEYEQYF.

The chain employs TRBV7-2 and TRBJ2-3; TCRdb selects TRBD2, and the lack of DNA leaves this call unchecked. The CDR3 covers 16 residues. Germline V gives CDR1 SGHTA, CDR2 FQGNSA. Here the CDR3 reads CASSAWTSGGRDTQYF.

The chain carries TRBV7-6 and TRBJ2-7; TCRdb indicates TRBD1, and absent DNA this call remains unverified. The CDR3 has 14 residues. Germline CDR1 SGHVS, CDR2 FNYEAQ. The CDR3: CASSLGTFNYEQYF.

The V call is TRBV3-1, the J call TRBJ1-5; TCRdb lists TRBD1, though no DNA is available to test this call. The CDR3 has 13 residues. Germline assignment: CDR1 LGHDT and CDR2 YNNKEL (reference sequence). CDR3 sequence reads: CASSQDDRAPQHF.

This chain joins TRBV7-8 and TRBJ2-1; as DNA is missing, the TRBD2 call by TCRdb cannot be tested. Germline assignment: CDR1 SGHVS and CDR2 FQNEAQ. The CDR3 contains 15 residues. The CDR3 reads CASSPTGTNYNEQFF. The full variable domain, in which reference TRBV7-8 and TRBJ2-1 provide the parts outside the CDR3, is GAGVSQSPRYKVAKRGQDVALRCDPISGHVSLFWYQQALGQGPEFLTYFQNEAQLDKSGLPSDRFFAERPEGSVSTLKIQRTQQEDSAVYLCASSPTGTNYNEQFFGPGTRLTVL.

CDR3 sequence reads: CATSRVAGGPSSYNEQFF. The gene calls are TRBV15 and TRBJ2-1; the TRBD2 assignment by TCRdb is unverifiable without DNA. CDR3 length: 18 residues. The germline CDR1 and CDR2 sequences are LNHNV and YYDKDF (reference sequence).

The chain couples TRBV30 to TRBJ2-1; without DNA, the TCRdb call of TRBD1 cannot be checked. Germline CDR1 GTSNPN, CDR2 SVGIG (reference sequence). The CDR3 extends over 12 amino acids. CDR3 amino acids: CAWRQGIYEQFF.

This sequence joins TRBV12-3 or TRBV12-4 and TRBJ2-7; TCRdb's assignment of TRBD2 cannot be checked, as there is no DNA. The CDR3 extends over 13 amino acids. Here the CDR3 reads CASSPAVPYEQYF.